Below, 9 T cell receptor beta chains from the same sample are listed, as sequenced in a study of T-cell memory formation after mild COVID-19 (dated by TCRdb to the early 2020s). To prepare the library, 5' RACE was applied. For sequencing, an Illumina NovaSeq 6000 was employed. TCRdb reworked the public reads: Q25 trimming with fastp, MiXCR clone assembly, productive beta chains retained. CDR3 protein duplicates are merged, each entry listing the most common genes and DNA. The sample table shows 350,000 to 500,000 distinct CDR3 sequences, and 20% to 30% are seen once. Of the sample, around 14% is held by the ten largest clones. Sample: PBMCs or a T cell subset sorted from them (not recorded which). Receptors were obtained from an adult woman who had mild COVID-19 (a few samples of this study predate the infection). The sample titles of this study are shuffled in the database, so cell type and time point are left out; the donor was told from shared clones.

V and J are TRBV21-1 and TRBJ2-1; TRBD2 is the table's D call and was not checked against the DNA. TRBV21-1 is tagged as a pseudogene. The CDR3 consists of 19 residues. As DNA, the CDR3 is TGTGCCAGCAGCAAAGTAGGAGGAGGGGACTTGACCACCTACAATGAGCAGTTCTTC. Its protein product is CASSKVGGGDLTTYNEQFF.

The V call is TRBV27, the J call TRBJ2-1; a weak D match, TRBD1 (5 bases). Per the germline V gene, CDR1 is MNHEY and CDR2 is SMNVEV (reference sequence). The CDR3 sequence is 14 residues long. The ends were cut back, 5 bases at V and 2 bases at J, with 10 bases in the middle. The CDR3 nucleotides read TGTGCCAGCAGTCCCGACAGTCCCTACAATGAGCAGTTCTTC. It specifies CASSPDSPYNEQFF.

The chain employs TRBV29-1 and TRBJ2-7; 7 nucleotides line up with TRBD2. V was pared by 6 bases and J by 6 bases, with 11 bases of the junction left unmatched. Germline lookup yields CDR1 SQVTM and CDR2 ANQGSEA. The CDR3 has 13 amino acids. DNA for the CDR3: TGCAGCGTGGGACCGGGAGGCCCCCTCGAGCAGTACTTC. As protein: CSVGPGGPLEQYF.

The CDR3 spells CASSLGREALLEQYF. The DNA of the CDR3 is TGTGCCAGCAGTTTGGGGCGGGAGGCACTCCTCGAGCAGTACTTC. The rearrangement joins TRBV28 to TRBJ2-7; 8 bases fit TRBD2. Looked up from germline, CDR1 is MDHEN and CDR2 is SYDVKM. V lost 3 bases to trimming and J lost 6 bases; unmatched junction nucleotides: 10. The CDR3 sequence is 15 residues long.

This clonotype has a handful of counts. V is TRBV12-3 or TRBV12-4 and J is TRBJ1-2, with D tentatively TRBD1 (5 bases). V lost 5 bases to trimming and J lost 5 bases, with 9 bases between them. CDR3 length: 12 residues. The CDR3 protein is CASSRRVYGYTF. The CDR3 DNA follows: TGTGCCAGCAGTCGCAGGGTTTATGGCTACACCTTC.

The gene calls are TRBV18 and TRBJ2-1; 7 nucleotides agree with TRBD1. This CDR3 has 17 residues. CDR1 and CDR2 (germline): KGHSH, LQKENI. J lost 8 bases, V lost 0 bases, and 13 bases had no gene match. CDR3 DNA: TGTGCCAGCTCACCACCGGGGACAGCTACCCAACGGGATGAGCAGTTCTTC. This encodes CASSPPGTATQRDEQFF.

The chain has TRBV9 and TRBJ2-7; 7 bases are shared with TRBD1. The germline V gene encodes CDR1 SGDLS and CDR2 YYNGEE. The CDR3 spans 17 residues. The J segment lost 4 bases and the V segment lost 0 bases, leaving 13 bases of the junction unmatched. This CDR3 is CASSVGGQSGRGYEQYF. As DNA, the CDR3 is TGTGCCAGCAGCGTAGGAGGGCAATCGGGCAGGGGGTACGAGCAGTACTTC.

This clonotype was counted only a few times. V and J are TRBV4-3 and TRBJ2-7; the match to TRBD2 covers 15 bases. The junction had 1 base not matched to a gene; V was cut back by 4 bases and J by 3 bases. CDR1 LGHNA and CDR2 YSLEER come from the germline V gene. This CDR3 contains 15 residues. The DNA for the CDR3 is TGCGCCAGCAGCCCGGGACTAGCGGGAGGCTACGAGCAGTACTTC. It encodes CASSPGLAGGYEQYF.

CDR3 nucleotide sequence: TGCGCCAGCAGCCAACATTCGGAGACCCAGTACTTC. This sequence encodes CASSQHSETQYF. V gene TRBV4-1 combines with J gene TRBJ2-5; no firm D call. There are 12 residues in the CDR3. In germline, CDR1 is MGHRA, CDR2 YSYEKL. The ends were cut back, 2 bases at V and 5 bases at J, with 6 bases in the middle.